The rows below give T cell receptor beta chains drawn from one sample of a study of graft-versus-host responses after intestinal transplantation. This table comes from immunoSEQ multiplex PCR, and its TCRdb copy is limited to in-frame clones, with some not included. The sample shows about 35,000 clones, just under 95% of them seen only once. Here the sequenced sample was PBMCs, taken 16 days after intestinal transplant. The receptors shown here come from a human patient who received an intestinal transplant, so some T cells may come from the graft donor. Each CDR3 is given with its conserved first and last residue. Fields, in order: CDR3 protein, CDR3 DNA, clone size, CDR3 length, V gene, J gene, D gene. D genes are given only for firm matches. The listing skips clone size in some rows; elsewhere it reads once, few, many or a size class.

CDR3 protein: CASSQQGFSYEQYF
CDR3 DNA: TGCGCCAGCAGCCAGCAGGGCTTCTCCTACGAGCAGTACTTC
clone size: -
CDR3 length: 14
V gene: TRBV4-1
J gene: TRBJ2-7
D gene: -

CDR3 protein: CASSTYEQYF
CDR3 DNA: TGTGCCAGCAGTACCTACGAGCAGTACTTC
clone size: -
CDR3 length: 10
V gene: TRBV6-1
J gene: TRBJ2-7
D gene: -

CDR3 protein: CASSLVQGGQPQHF
CDR3 DNA: TGTGCCAGCAGCTTAGTACAGGGCGGTCAGCCCCAGCATTTT
clone size: -
CDR3 length: 14
V gene: TRBV7-8
J gene: TRBJ1-5
D gene: -

CDR3 protein: CASSEWAGNSYNEQFF
CDR3 DNA: TGTGCCAGCAGTGAATGGGCGGGGAACTCCTACAATGAGCAGTTCTTC
clone size: -
CDR3 length: 16
V gene: TRBV6-1
J gene: TRBJ2-1
D gene: -

CDR3 protein: CASSSQEYGRADGYTF
CDR3 DNA: TGTGCCAGCAGCTCTCAGGAGTATGGTAGGGCCGATGGCTACACCTTC
clone size: -
CDR3 length: 16
V gene: TRBV11-2
J gene: TRBJ1-2
D gene: -

CDR3 protein: CASSFRQGFYEQYF
CDR3 DNA: TGTGCCAGCAGTTTTCGACAGGGGTTCTACGAGCAGTACTTC
clone size: -
CDR3 length: 14
V gene: TRBV6-1
J gene: TRBJ2-7
D gene: TRBD1

CDR3 protein: CASSQGTRSEAFF
CDR3 DNA: TGCGCCAGCAGTCAGGGGACGCGAAGTGAAGCTTTCTTT
clone size: -
CDR3 length: 13
V gene: TRBV10-2
J gene: TRBJ1-1
D gene: -

CDR3 protein: CASSLEERRGPSLYEQYF
CDR3 DNA: TGTGCCAGCAGCTTAGAGGAGCGCAGGGGGCCTTCTCTCTACGAGCAGTACTTC
clone size: -
CDR3 length: 18
V gene: TRBV11-2
J gene: TRBJ2-7
D gene: TRBD1

CDR3 protein: CAWSRVDTEAFF
CDR3 DNA: TGTGCCTGGAGCCGGGTTGACACTGAAGCTTTCTTT
clone size: -
CDR3 length: 12
V gene: TRBV30
J gene: TRBJ1-1
D gene: -

CDR3 protein: CASSLAGNEQYF
CDR3 DNA: TGCGCCAGCAGCTTGGCTGGGAACGAGCAGTACTTC
clone size: once
CDR3 length: 12
V gene: TRBV5-1
J gene: TRBJ2-7
D gene: -

CDR3 protein: CASSYGVSFTEAFF
CDR3 DNA: TGTGCCAGCAGTTACGGGGTTTCGTTCACTGAAGCTTTCTTT
clone size: -
CDR3 length: 14
V gene: TRBV6-5
J gene: TRBJ1-1
D gene: -

CDR3 protein: CASVPGEVNTEAFF
CDR3 DNA: TGTGCTAGTGTTCCAGGTGAGGTGAACACTGAAGCTTTCTTT
clone size: -
CDR3 length: 14
V gene: TRBV12-5
J gene: TRBJ1-1
D gene: -

CDR3 protein: CASSAGWGRGQGYSTDTQYF
CDR3 DNA: TGTGCCAGCAGCGCGGGGTGGGGCAGGGGGCAAGGGTACTCCACAGATACGCAGTATTTT
clone size: once
CDR3 length: 20
V gene: TRBV28
J gene: TRBJ2-3
D gene: TRBD1

CDR3 protein: CASSQGLLAKNIQYF
CDR3 DNA: TGTGCCAGCAGTCAGGGACTGCTAGCCAAAAACATTCAGTACTTC
clone size: once
CDR3 length: 15
V gene: TRBV27
J gene: TRBJ2-4
D gene: -

CDR3 protein: CASSIARVRGGQPQHF
CDR3 DNA: TGTGCCAGTAGTATAGCCAGGGTTAGGGGCGGTCAGCCCCAGCATTTT
clone size: -
CDR3 length: 16
V gene: TRBV19
J gene: TRBJ1-5
D gene: -

CDR3 protein: CASSLSAYEQYF
CDR3 DNA: TGTGCCAGCAGTTTAAGTGCCTACGAGCAGTACTTC
clone size: -
CDR3 length: 12
V gene: TRBV27
J gene: TRBJ2-7
D gene: -

CDR3 protein: CASSYGALSSTDTQYF
CDR3 DNA: TGTGCCAGCAGTTATGGGGCTTTATCTAGCACAGATACGCAGTATTTT
clone size: -
CDR3 length: 16
V gene: TRBV27
J gene: TRBJ2-3
D gene: -

CDR3 protein: CASSLFFPGRLDTEAFF
CDR3 DNA: TGTGCCAGCAGTTTATTTTTCCCGGGACGCTTAGACACTGAAGCTTTCTTT
clone size: -
CDR3 length: 17
V gene: TRBV27
J gene: TRBJ1-1
D gene: -

CDR3 protein: CASSRQGPNTGELFF
CDR3 DNA: TGTGCCAGCAGCCGACAGGGACCGAACACCGGGGAGCTGTTTTTT
clone size: -
CDR3 length: 15
V gene: TRBV5-4
J gene: TRBJ2-2
D gene: TRBD1

CDR3 protein: CASSPLGPLDGYTF
CDR3 DNA: TGTGCCAGCTCACCACTAGGGCCTTTAGATGGCTACACCTTC
clone size: -
CDR3 length: 14
V gene: TRBV18
J gene: TRBJ1-2
D gene: -

CDR3 protein: CASSLKGGPPNQPQHF
CDR3 DNA: TGTGCCAGCAGCTTGAAGGGAGGCCCCCCCAATCAGCCCCAGCATTTT
clone size: few
CDR3 length: 16
V gene: TRBV7-3
J gene: TRBJ1-5
D gene: -

CDR3 protein: CASAFSYEQYF
CDR3 DNA: TGTGCCAGCGCGTTCTCCTACGAGCAGTACTTC
clone size: -
CDR3 length: 11
V gene: TRBV6-1
J gene: TRBJ2-7
D gene: -

CDR3 protein: CASSWETQYF
CDR3 DNA: TGTGCCAGCAGCTGGGAGACCCAGTACTTC
clone size: -
CDR3 length: 10
V gene: TRBV7-9
J gene: TRBJ2-5
D gene: -

CDR3 protein: CASSVGDREETQYF
CDR3 DNA: TGTGCCAGCAGCGTAGGGGACAGAGAAGAGACCCAGTACTTC
clone size: -
CDR3 length: 14
V gene: TRBV9
J gene: TRBJ2-5
D gene: TRBD1

CDR3 protein: CASSRGAGMVDEQYF
CDR3 DNA: TGTGCCAGCAGTCGGGGGGCGGGGATGGTGGACGAGCAGTACTTC
clone size: -
CDR3 length: 15
V gene: TRBV27
J gene: TRBJ2-7
D gene: -

CDR3 protein: CASSDQSGRNPGELFF
CDR3 DNA: TGTGCCAGCAGCGACCAAAGCGGGAGAAACCCCGGGGAGCTGTTTTTT
clone size: -
CDR3 length: 16
V gene: TRBV7-6
J gene: TRBJ2-2
D gene: TRBD2

CDR3 protein: CASSLDGSGANVLTF
CDR3 DNA: TGTGCCAGCAGCCTTGACGGCTCTGGGGCCAACGTCCTGACTTTC
clone size: -
CDR3 length: 15
V gene: TRBV7-3
J gene: TRBJ2-6
D gene: -

CDR3 protein: CAWSVQNNQPQHF
CDR3 DNA: TGTGCCTGGAGCGTACAGAACAATCAGCCCCAGCATTTT
clone size: -
CDR3 length: 13
V gene: TRBV30
J gene: TRBJ1-5
D gene: -

CDR3 protein: CASSESGVYGYTF
CDR3 DNA: TGTGCCAGCAGTGAGTCTGGTGTCTATGGCTACACCTTC
clone size: -
CDR3 length: 13
V gene: TRBV2
J gene: TRBJ1-2
D gene: -

CDR3 protein: CAWSIDGYGYNEQFF
CDR3 DNA: TGTGCCTGGAGTATCGATGGCTACGGGTACAATGAGCAGTTCTTC
clone size: -
CDR3 length: 15
V gene: TRBV30
J gene: TRBJ2-1
D gene: -

CDR3 protein: CASSSLREKSYEQYF
CDR3 DNA: TGTGCCAGCAGCTCCCTCCGGGAGAAGAGCTACGAGCAGTACTTC
clone size: -
CDR3 length: 15
V gene: TRBV11-2
J gene: TRBJ2-7
D gene: -

CDR3 protein: CASSVAGRDREPYNEQFF
CDR3 DNA: TGTGCCAGCAGCGTAGCAGGGAGAGACAGGGAACCCTACAATGAGCAGTTCTTC
clone size: -
CDR3 length: 18
V gene: TRBV9
J gene: TRBJ2-1
D gene: TRBD1